One T cell receptor beta chain is described in this entry. A read error is possible here, since a much larger clone lies one base away. This sample is part of a study of regulatory T cells in long-lasting Graves disease. Researchers made TCR beta libraries by using iRepertoire HTBI primers and running Arm-PCR on CDR3 regions. From the multiplex PCR reads, TCRdb called clonotypes with MiXCR, one entry per CDR3 protein. Altogether 400,000 to 500,000 distinct CDR3 sequences are present, 20% to 25% being singletons, with the ten largest covering 14%. J gave up 13 bases and V 6 bases, and 7 bases lay outside the gene matches. The CDR3 spans 12 residues. Time point meaning: persistent/refractory GD, antithyroid drugs over 5 years with positive TRAb. PBMCs were the source of the RNA used for TCR sequencing.

The source is a female donor with Graves disease. The chain employs TRBV12-3 or TRBV12-4 and TRBJ2-7; 12 bases agree with TRBD2. Sequenced here: peripheral blood mononuclear cells (PBMCs), sampled when the disease was refractory, from a patient treated with antithyroid drugs. This CDR3 reads CASRCTSGGTYF. CDR3 nucleotide sequence: TGTGCCAGCAGGTGTACTAGCGGGGGGACCTACTTC.